The sample holds a few counts of the clone carrying this T cell receptor (beta chain). Time point: newly diagnosed GD, antithyroid drugs for less than 3 months. With RNA extracted from PBMCs as input, the TCR library was made. EDTA tubes held roughly 9 milliliters of peripheral blood from each patient. This entry belongs to a study of regulatory T cells in long-lasting Graves disease. Building of the TCR beta libraries involved iRepertoire HTBI primers and Arm-PCR of CDR3 regions. TCRdb re-analysed the multiplex PCR reads in MiXCR, keeping a single row per CDR3 protein. Here the sample spans 350,000 to 500,000 distinct CDR3 sequences, about 16% being singletons. Germline values: CDR1 SEHNR, CDR2 FQNEAQ (reference sequence). There are 12 residues in the CDR3. Trimming removed 5 bases at V and 9 bases at J, with 14 bases between. The sample also formed part of further work on T cells in Graves' hyperthyroidism and ophthalmopathy. That paper adds: Researchers barred patients who had uncontrolled infection, other autoimmune disease, pregnancy or lactation.

This specimen was peripheral blood mononuclear cells (PBMCs), taken at new diagnosis, from a patient treated with antithyroid drugs. The source of this sequence is a woman in her thirties with Graves disease. J is TRBJ2-7 and V is TRBV7-9; D call uncertain. CDR3: CASSKFGVAQYF. CDR3 DNA: TGTGCCAGCAGCAAATTTGGTGTTGCGCAGTACTTC.